A selection of T cell receptor beta chains follows, all from one sample in a study of human T cells and chemical hapten exposure. TCRdb used MiXCR to reprocess the RACE reads, holding one entry per CDR3 protein. The sample consists of about 120,000 distinct CDR3 sequences, 13% of them appearing once. The sample in question was whole blood, obtained in connection with sensitization to the hapten diphenylcyclopropenone (DPC). The receptor source for this set is a woman younger than 35 with alopecia areata. Some clones in this sample may be carry-over from other donors' samples. CDR3s include the opening cysteine and the closing phenylalanine or tryptophan. A D gene is named only where the DNA matches it firmly. The size field is filled for only some rows; it gives once, few, many or a size class.

.	TRBV5-1	TRBJ1-4	TRBD1	CASQMWAGGARTNEKLFF	TGCGCCAGCCAAATGTGGGCAGGGGGCGCGAGGACTAATGAAAAACTGTTTTTT
.	TRBV5-5	TRBJ1-5	.	CASSFEVEGQPQHF	TGTGCCAGCAGCTTTGAGGTCGAGGGACAGCCCCAGCATTTT
.	TRBV7-8	TRBJ1-4	TRBD1	CASSSAQGETNEKLFF	TGTGCCAGCAGCTCGGCACAGGGGGAAACTAATGAAAAACTGTTTTTT
many	TRBV7-3	TRBJ1-1	.	CASSLTGRITEAFF	TGTGCCAGCAGCTTAACCGGGAGGATCACTGAAGCTTTCTTT
.	TRBV7-2	TRBJ2-1	.	CASSPINYNEQFF	TGTGCCAGCAGCCCGATCAACTACAATGAGCAGTTCTTC
many	TRBV29-1	TRBJ2-3	.	CSYGGLEDTQYF	TGCAGTTATGGGGGGCTTGAAGATACGCAGTATTTT
.	TRBV3-1	TRBJ2-5	.	CASSQAGGQKTQYF	TGTGCCAGCAGCCAAGCCGGTGGCCAGAAGACCCAGTACTTC
.	TRBV27	TRBJ2-7	TRBD2	CASSLAGGVLSYEQYF	TGTGCCAGCAGTTTAGCCGGGGGGGTCCTATCCTACGAGCAGTACTTC
many	TRBV28	TRBJ1-2	.	CASSQSYGYTF	TGTGCCAGCAGTCAATCCTATGGCTACACCTTC
.	TRBV6-6	TRBJ1-2	.	CASSNREDGYTF	TGTGCCAGCAGTAACAGGGAGGATGGCTACACCTTC
many	TRBV7-9	TRBJ1-5	.	CASSSSTGNNQPQHF	TGTGCCAGCAGCTCCTCAACAGGGAACAATCAGCCCCAGCATTTT
.	TRBV5-5	TRBJ2-5	TRBD1	CASSAGTGQETQYF	TGTGCCAGCAGCGCGGGGACAGGGCAAGAGACCCAGTACTTC
many	TRBV10-3	TRBJ1-5	.	CAISEKGTPNQPQHF	TGTGCCATCAGTGAGAAAGGTACACCCAATCAGCCCCAGCATTTT
.	TRBV5-1	TRBJ1-2	.	CASSLLGGHYGYTF	TGTGCCAGCAGCTTATTGGGCGGCCACTATGGCTACACCTTC
few	TRBV12-3/TRBV12-4	TRBJ2-3	TRBD2	CASSRGLAGFLRSTDTQYF	TGTGCCAGCAGCAGGGGACTAGCGGGCTTCTTAAGGAGCACAGATACGCAGTATTTT
few	TRBV5-6	TRBJ2-3	TRBD2	CASSLQRGQPMDTQYF	TGTGCCAGCAGCTTACAGCGGGGCCAACCTATGGATACGCAGTATTTT
few	TRBV3-1	TRBJ2-7	.	CASSFSQAYEQYF	TGTGCCAGCAGCTTCTCTCAGGCCTACGAGCAGTACTTC
few	TRBV7-8	TRBJ2-3	TRBD2	CASSLRGQGGRGEGDTQYF	TGTGCCAGCAGCTTAAGGGGTCAGGGCGGCCGGGGGGAAGGAGATACGCAGTATTTT
.	TRBV11-2	TRBJ2-3	TRBD2	CASSPKTSGGLADTQYF	TGTGCCAGCAGCCCCAAGACGAGCGGGGGGTTGGCAGATACGCAGTATTTT
few	TRBV27	TRBJ2-7	TRBD1	CASSLRVSVAGGDEQYF	TGTGCCAGCAGTTTAAGGGTCTCGGTGGCAGGGGGCGACGAGCAGTACTTC
few	TRBV16	TRBJ1-5	.	CASSPPLPDQPQHF	TGTGCCAGCAGCCCTCCCTTACCTGATCAGCCCCAGCATTTT
few	TRBV14	TRBJ2-7	.	CASSQPGRGPHEQYF	TGTGCCAGCAGCCAACCCGGGAGGGGGCCCCACGAGCAGTACTTC
.	TRBV7-2	TRBJ2-3	.	CASSSYGNTQYF	TGTGCCAGCAGCTCCTATGGTAATACGCAGTATTTT
many	TRBV6-2/TRBV6-3	TRBJ1-1	.	CASRIVGGNTEAFF	TGTGCCAGCAGAATCGTAGGGGGGAACACTGAAGCTTTCTTT
.	TRBV5-1	TRBJ2-1	TRBD2	CASSMPRTSGGNEQFF	TGCGCCAGCAGCATGCCCCGGACTAGCGGGGGTAATGAGCAGTTCTTC
.	TRBV2	TRBJ1-6	.	CASTLSYNSPLHF	TGTGCCAGCACCCTCTCCTATAATTCACCCCTCCACTTT
many	TRBV6-1	TRBJ2-1	.	CASRLGYNEQFF	TGTGCCAGCAGGTTGGGTTACAATGAGCAGTTCTTC
.	TRBV4-1	TRBJ2-1	.	CASSQSPWRGGGFHEQFF	TGCGCCAGCAGCCAATCCCCGTGGCGCGGGGGCGGGTTTCATGAGCAGTTCTTC
.	TRBV27	TRBJ2-3	.	CASSLLDKSTDTQYF	TGTGCCAGCAGTTTACTGGACAAGAGCACAGATACGCAGTATTTT
.	TRBV7-2	TRBJ2-7	.	CASSVRGLTTLAEQYF	TGTGCCAGCAGCGTGAGAGGGTTAACCACCCTTGCAGAGCAGTACTTC
.	TRBV4-3	TRBJ2-3	TRBD1	CASSQRPGTGGQDTQYF	TGCGCCAGCAGCCAGCGCCCCGGGACAGGGGGCCAAGATACGCAGTATTTT
.	TRBV28	TRBJ2-2	.	CASTGSTGELFF	TGTGCCAGCACCGGCAGCACCGGGGAGCTGTTTTTT
few	TRBV7-7	TRBJ2-5	.	CASSLVRGTQYF	TGTGCCAGCAGCCTAGTACGGGGAACCCAGTACTTC
.	TRBV20-1	TRBJ2-3	.	CSARGVQGITDTQYF	TGCAGTGCTAGAGGCGTACAGGGAATCACAGATACGCAGTATTTT
.	TRBV7-6	TRBJ2-2	.	CASSIPGELFF	TGTGCCAGCAGCATCCCTGGGGAGCTGTTTTTT
many	TRBV18	TRBJ2-1	TRBD2	CASSITSGGVNEQFF	TGTGCCAGCTCAATTACTAGCGGGGGAGTGAATGAGCAGTTCTTC
few	TRBV15	TRBJ1-5	.	CATSRDVYSNQPQHF	TGTGCCACCAGCAGAGATGTGTACAGTAATCAGCCCCAGCATTTT
few	TRBV18	TRBJ1-5	.	CASSDGVDQPQHF	TGTGCCAGCTCTGACGGCGTTGATCAGCCCCAGCATTTT
.	TRBV20-1	TRBJ2-3	TRBD2	CSARDPLAGAITDTQYF	TGCAGTGCTAGAGATCCCCTAGCGGGGGCTATCACAGATACGCAGTATTTT
.	TRBV27	TRBJ2-6	.	CASSFRLSGANVLTF	TGTGCCAGCAGTTTCCGCCTCTCTGGGGCCAACGTCCTGACTTTC
many	TRBV29-1	TRBJ1-2	.	CSVDSYGYTF	TGCAGCGTGGACAGTTATGGCTACACCTTC
.	TRBV6-2/TRBV6-3	TRBJ1-3	.	CASIRRGSGNTIYF	TGTGCCAGCATTCGAAGGGGCTCTGGAAACACCATATATTTT